Below, one T cell receptor (beta chain) is given with its context. The same CDR3 can be traced to other DNA sequences in this sample. The sample originates from a study of blood T cell repertoires in COVID-19. Turning to the study itself: Samples representing acute and convalescent COVID-19 were sourced from the United States, Italy and Spain. PBMCs, B-cell-depleted T cells, or T cells provided the cDNA or gDNA that made up the material.

Per the study methods: Scientists estimated how many nucleated cells there were by amplifying reference gene primers. Generated by immunoSEQ multiplex PCR, the TCRdb table keeps only in-frame clones and is missing some. Clonal size and the V and J genes are those of that table, whereas D and trimming came from the DNA. Here the sample spans more than 50,000 clones, roughly 90% being singletons. Germline loops: CDR1 LNHDA, CDR2 SQIVND (reference sequence). V was clipped by 6 bases and J by 2 bases, with 13 bases between them. The CDR3 spans 14 residues. The source material was peripheral blood. This TCR was recovered from a human donor in a cohort sampled during active COVID-19. The chain has TRBV19 and TRBJ1-2; D may be TRBD1 (5 bases). The CDR3 reads CASSITTGNYGYTF. The CDR3 DNA sequence: TGTGCCAGTAGCATAACTACAGGAAACTATGGCTACACCTTC.